These 27 T cell receptor beta chains share one sample of origin, sequenced in a study of regulatory T cells in long-lasting Graves disease. Noted time point: newly diagnosed GD, antithyroid drugs for less than 3 months. RNA extracted from PBMCs served as the sequencing template. Assembly of TCR beta libraries relied on iRepertoire HTBI primers together with Arm-PCR of CDR3 regions. MiXCR, run by TCRdb on the multiplex PCR reads, gives a single entry per CDR3 protein. The data contain hundreds of thousands of distinct CDR3 sequences, about 15% of them singletons. These same records also appear under a second study, on T cells in Graves' hyperthyroidism and ophthalmopathy.

The sample here was peripheral blood mononuclear cells (PBMCs), taken at new diagnosis, from a patient treated with antithyroid drugs. The receptors shown here come from a woman aged 40-60 years with Graves disease.

This clonotype was detected only a few times. This chain uses TRBV4-1 with TRBJ2-2; no clear D gene. Trimming stripped 3 bases from V and 6 bases from J, with 5 bases between. The CDR3 covers 12 residues. The V gene's germline CDR1 is MGHRA and CDR2 YSYEKL. Written as DNA, the CDR3 is TGCGCCAGCAGCCAGACCCCCGGGGAGCTGTTTTTT. It translates to CASSQTPGELFF.

This clonotype was seen many times. The chain has TRBV5-1 and TRBJ2-5; 7 nucleotides match TRBD1. This CDR3 is built from 14 residues. The V segment lost 2 bases and the J segment 0 bases; nucleotides outside the gene matches: 1. Looked up from germline, CDR1 is SGHRS and CDR2 is YFSETQ. The CDR3 loop is CASSFQGDQETQYF. The CDR3 DNA follows: TGCGCCAGCAGCTTTCAGGGGGACCAAGAGACCCAGTACTTC.

The rearrangement uses TRBV10-3 and TRBJ1-1, with a tentative D call TRBD1 (6 bases). V was trimmed by 6 bases and J by 1 base, leaving 15 bases between them. CDR3 length equals 15 residues. The germline V gene encodes CDR1 ENHRY and CDR2 SYGVKD. The DNA for the CDR3 is TGTGCCATCAGCGGGGGGGGGCAGTGGAACACTGAAGCTTTCTTT. Its protein product is CAISGGGQWNTEAFF.

This clonotype was seen a handful of times. The chain has TRBV7-9 and TRBJ2-1; D tentatively reads TRBD1 or TRBD2 (5 bases each). Germline CDR1 SEHNR, CDR2 FQNEAQ (reference sequence). This CDR3 is built from 16 residues. Deletions cut 1 base from V and 2 bases from J, with 12 bases between. The CDR3 loop is CASSLGGTDTYNEQFF. The CDR3, as DNA: TGTGCCAGCAGCTTAGGGGGGACCGACACCTACAATGAGCAGTTCTTC.

This clonotype was seen repeatedly, ten times or more. The chain has TRBV7-9 and TRBJ2-7; 11 nucleotides line up with TRBD1. Germline assignment: CDR1 SEHNR and CDR2 FQNEAQ (reference sequence). The CDR3 consists of 15 residues. V lost 5 bases to trimming and J lost 7 bases; unmatched junction nucleotides: 10. Here the CDR3 reads CASSRTGTGGFEQYF. DNA of the CDR3: TGTGCCAGCAGCCGAACCGGGACAGGGGGATTTGAGCAGTACTTC.

This clonotype was counted a single time. This could be a read error, since a much larger clone is one nucleotide away. CDR3 nucleotide sequence: TGTGCCAGCAGAGCCCTTGGAGGGTTCTCTAACTATGGCTACACCTTC. This translates into CASRALGGFSNYGYTF. V usage is TRBV6-1 and J usage is TRBJ1-2; D is ambiguous. The CDR3 is 16 amino acids. Germline-derived CDR1 and CDR2 are MNHNS and SASEGT. V lost 6 bases and J 0 bases, leaving 17 bases between the germline ends.

This clonotype showed up many times. The gene calls are TRBV20-1 and TRBJ1-1; D may be TRBD1 (5 bases). V shed 6 bases and J shed 0 bases, with 11 bases lying between them. The CDR3 has 13 residues. Germline assignment: CDR1 DFQATT and CDR2 SNEGSKA (reference sequence). The CDR3 region has the DNA TGCAGTGCAACGGGACGTATGAACACTGAAGCTTTCTTT. Protein product: CSATGRMNTEAFF.

This clonotype occurred many times. This rearrangement joins TRBV7-8 to TRBJ2-5; TRBD2 agrees at 9 bases. Per the germline V gene, CDR1 is SGHVS and CDR2 is FQNEAQ. With V trimmed by 0 bases and J by 5 bases, 4 bases remained unmatched. The CDR3 is 15 residues long. The CDR3 reads CASSLAAGGSETQYF. The CDR3 DNA sequence: TGTGCCAGCAGCTTAGCGGCGGGGGGGAGCGAGACCCAGTACTTC.

Only a few counts were recorded for this clonotype. V usage is TRBV19 and J usage is TRBJ1-5; tentatively, D is TRBD1 (5 bases). V shed 1 base and J shed 9 bases, with 13 bases lying between them. The CDR3 length is 14 residues. Looked up from germline, CDR1 is LNHDA and CDR2 is SQIVND (reference sequence). CDR3 amino acids: CASSIGDRVWPQHF. For the CDR3, the DNA is TGTGCCAGTAGTATAGGGGACCGGGTCTGGCCCCAGCATTTT.

This clonotype was picked up many times. CDR3 sequence: CASSLDAEGGIQYF. The CDR3 DNA sequence: TGTGCCAGCAGCTTAGACGCTGAGGGTGGGATTCAGTACTTC. V usage is TRBV11-2 and J usage is TRBJ2-4, with D perhaps TRBD2 (5 bases). CDR3 length equals 14 residues. Germline CDR1 reads SGHAT; CDR2 reads FQNNGV. V was clipped by 0 bases and J by 10 bases, with 13 bases between them.

This clonotype was seen a handful of times. V and J are TRBV12-3 or TRBV12-4 and TRBJ2-6; D possibly uses TRBD1 or TRBD2 (5 bases each). Trimming took off 3 bases at V and 4 bases at J, with 10 bases between the two ends. The CDR3 runs to 15 residues. The CDR3 sequence: CASSFHGTGANVLTF. The CDR3 DNA is TGTGCCAGCAGTTTCCACGGGACCGGGGCCAACGTCCTGACTTTC.

This clonotype has only a few counts. The chain combines TRBV12-3 or TRBV12-4 with TRBJ2-1; D not resolved. This CDR3 spans 15 amino acids. Trimming shortened V by 3 bases and J by 6 bases, and 15 bases separated the two germline ends. The chain's CDR3 is CASSFGRAASNEQFF. The CDR3 DNA follows: TGTGCCAGCAGTTTCGGACGGGCGGCCTCCAATGAGCAGTTCTTC.

The table lists this clonotype with a few counts. The rearrangement links TRBV20-1 to TRBJ1-6; D is unresolved. The CDR3 loop spans 13 amino acids. The V end was cut by 3 bases, the J end by 9 bases, with 12 bases between. In germline, CDR1 is DFQATT, CDR2 SNEGSKA (reference sequence). The CDR3 reads CSARRQPLSPLHF. Here the CDR3 DNA reads TGCAGTGCTAGGAGGCAGCCCCTTTCACCCCTCCACTTT.

This clonotype was picked up a small number of times. V gene TRBV28 combines with J gene TRBJ2-7; D may be TRBD1 (7 bases). CDR1 MDHEN and CDR2 SYDVKM come from the germline V gene. Between the trimmed V and J ends, which lost 7 bases and 2 bases, there was a span of 15 bases. The CDR3 is 14 residues long. The CDR3 is CASTGRDSTYEQYF. In DNA form, the CDR3 reads TGTGCCAGCACCGGGCGGGACAGCACCTACGAGCAGTACTTC.

This clonotype was seen many times. This chain uses TRBV20-1 with TRBJ1-3; 7 positions match TRBD1. The CDR3 extends over 17 amino acids. Germline V gene data show CDR1 as DFQATT and CDR2 as SNEGSKA (reference sequence). Trimming removed 5 bases from V and 0 bases from J; junction bases left unmatched: 13. CDR3 nucleotide sequence: TGCAGTGCTCCCGACACGACAGGGACCTACTCTGGAAACACCATATATTTT. Translation: CSAPDTTGTYSGNTIYF.

Ten or more counts support this clonotype. V usage is TRBV24-1 and J usage is TRBJ1-5; D is possibly TRBD1 (6 bases). V shed 3 bases and J shed 0 bases, with 11 bases lying between them. This CDR3 has 16 residues. Looked up from germline, CDR1 is KGHDR and CDR2 is SFDVKD. In DNA form, the CDR3 reads TGTGCCACCAGTGATCGGACAGCTTATAGCAATCAGCCCCAGCATTTT. Its translation is CATSDRTAYSNQPQHF.

This clonotype has just a few counts. This sequence joins TRBV7-8 and TRBJ1-2, with D unresolved. Germline V lookup: CDR1 SGHVS, CDR2 FQNEAQ. This CDR3 has 13 residues. V lost 1 base to trimming and J lost 7 bases, with 10 bases between them. The DNA for the CDR3 is TGTGCCAGCAGCTTAGATAACATTTCTGGCTACACCTTC. Its translation: CASSLDNISGYTF.

This chain uses TRBV6-1 with TRBJ2-1; D may be TRBD2 (5 bases). Deletions cut 5 bases from V and 6 bases from J, with 17 bases between. Germline CDR1 and CDR2: MNHNS and SASEGT. The CDR3 has 15 amino acids. In nucleotides, the CDR3 is TGTGCCAGCAGTCCTCGGGAAGGGAGTGGCAATGAGCAGTTCTTC. Translation: CASSPREGSGNEQFF.

Ten or more counts support this clonotype. This chain uses TRBV5-1 with TRBJ2-1; weak D call: TRBD1 (6 bases). The germline gives CDR1 SGHRS, CDR2 YFSETQ. Trimming took off 1 base at V and 5 bases at J, with 16 bases between the two ends. The CDR3 has 16 residues. The CDR3 DNA is TGCGCCAGCAGCTTGAGTCAGGGGCCCCCCCACAATGAGCAGTTCTTC. Protein sequence: CASSLSQGPPHNEQFF.

At least ten counts were recorded for this clonotype. The junction does not match germline at one end; this may be a read error. The chain has TRBV4-1 and TRBJ1-1; TRBD1 might be the D (6 bases). The CDR3 consists of 15 residues. Germline-derived CDR1 and CDR2 are MGHRA and YSYEKL. Here the CDR3 reads CASSHPGTRDTEAFF. For the CDR3, the DNA is TGTGCCAGCAGTCACCCCGGGACAAGGGACACTGAAGCTTTCTTT.

V usage is TRBV7-9 and J usage is TRBJ2-3, with TRBD2 matching 10 bases. The trim removed 7 bases at V and 2 bases at J, leaving 12 bases unmatched. From germline, CDR1 is SEHNR and CDR2 FQNEAQ (reference sequence). The CDR3 consists of 17 residues. The chain's CDR3 is CASTVQLAGRYTDTQYF. In DNA form, the CDR3 reads TGTGCCAGCACCGTACAACTAGCGGGGCGATACACAGATACGCAGTATTTT. Supplemented by reference TRBV7-9 and TRBJ2-3, the full variable domain reads DTGVSQNPRHKITKRGQNVTFRCDPISEHNRLYWYRQTLGQGPEFLTYFQNEAQLEKSRLLSDRFSAERPKGSFSTLEIQRTEQGDSAMYLCASTVQLAGRYTDTQYFGPGTRLTVL.

This clonotype came up many times. The J gene is TRBJ1-5, the V gene TRBV19, with 7 bases matching TRBD1. The CDR3 contains 14 residues. V shed 9 bases and J 1 base; nucleotides not matched to a gene: 6. CDR1 and CDR2 from the germline V gene are LNHDA and SQIVND (reference sequence). In nucleotides, the CDR3 is TGTGCCAGCAGCCGCAGGGGGAGCAATCAGCCCCAGCATTTT. It encodes CASSRRGSNQPQHF.

There are many counts of this clonotype. The CDR3 loop reads CAISETLQGAIGYTF. The CDR3, as DNA: TGTGCCATCAGTGAGACTTTACAGGGGGCGATTGGCTACACCTTC. The rearrangement uses TRBV10-3 and TRBJ1-2; the match to TRBD1 covers 9 bases. The trim removed 2 bases at V and 7 bases at J, leaving 8 bases unmatched. The CDR3 has 15 amino acids. CDR1 is ENHRY and CDR2 is SYGVKD in the germline V gene.

The table lists this clonotype with a few counts. The chain employs TRBV6-2 or TRBV6-3 and TRBJ1-6, with D tentatively TRBD1 (5 bases). The V gene's germline CDR1 is MNHEY and CDR2 SVGEGT. The CDR3 has 14 amino acids. V dropped 2 bases and J dropped 13 bases, with 15 bases sitting between them. The CDR3 bases are TGTGCCAGCAGTTACGAAACTGTGCGGGGGCCCCTCCACTTT. It specifies CASSYETVRGPLHF.

This clonotype was seen ten or more times. The chain carries TRBV6-1 and TRBJ1-2; no clear D. Trimming took 3 bases from V and 8 from J, leaving 7 bases between them. CDR1 MNHNS and CDR2 SASEGT come from the germline V gene. The CDR3 extends over 11 amino acids. CDR3 loop: CASSEGPGYTF. CDR3 coding DNA: TGTGCCAGCAGTGAGGGTCCAGGCTACACCTTC.

The genes are TRBV12-3 or TRBV12-4 and TRBJ1-5; D not certain. Trimming cost V 4 bases and J 2 bases, with 6 bases left between them. The CDR3 is 13 amino acids. As DNA, the CDR3 is TGTGCCAGCAGTTATAAGGGCAATCAGCCCCAGCATTTT. Protein: CASSYKGNQPQHF.

This clonotype appeared many times. The chain uses TRBV6-1 and TRBJ2-7; 7 bases are a match to TRBD1. The CDR3 has 13 amino acids. Germline trimming cut 4 bases from V and 7 bases from J; bases unmatched to any gene: 7. Germline lookup yields CDR1 MNHNS and CDR2 SASEGT. CDR3 coding DNA: TGTGCCAGCAGTGGACAAGGGGGCCCGGAGCAGTACTTC. This gives the protein CASSGQGGPEQYF.